These T cell receptor beta chains were read from a single sample in a study of low-dose radiotherapy and immunotherapy resistance in tumors. TCRdb reanalysed the reads using MiXCR and keeps one entry per CDR3 protein. The repertoire includes tens of thousands of distinct CDR3 sequences, roughly 9% of them detected once, and 1% sits in the top ten. Sequencing was performed on PBMCs, taken before treatment. The receptors originated from a male donor with prostate cancer. Each CDR3 is given with its conserved first and last residue. The D gene is left open where the match is weak. Where a row states a size, it is once, few, many or the class of an expanded clone; other rows omit it.

CDR3 DNA | CDR3 protein | D gene | J gene | V gene | clone size
TGTGCCAGCAGTTCCCCGACCCTAGGGGGGCGGAATCAGCCCCAGCATTTT | CASSSPTLGGRNQPQHF | NA | TRBJ1-5 | TRBV28 | NA
TGTGCCAGCAGTGAAATAGGGACTGGGGTCAATGAGCAGTTCTTC | CASSEIGTGVNEQFF | NA | TRBJ2-1 | TRBV2 | many
TGTGCCAGCAGCGCCCCAGGGGGGGAGCAGTACTTC | CASSAPGGEQYF | NA | TRBJ2-7 | TRBV13 | few
TGTGCCAGCAGTTTATGGCCGAGCTCCTACAATGAGCAGTTCTTC | CASSLWPSSYNEQFF | NA | TRBJ2-1 | TRBV28 | many
TGTGCCAGCAGCTTTGAGACAGCTATTAGCACTGAAGCTTTCTTT | CASSFETAISTEAFF | NA | TRBJ1-1 | TRBV28 | many
TGTGCCAGCACCGAGGGACAGGCACATGGAAACACCATATATTTT | CASTEGQAHGNTIYF | TRBD1 | TRBJ1-3 | TRBV28 | many
TGTGCCAGTAGTCTGGCTAGCGGCTACAGCTCTGGGGCCAACGTCCTGACTTTC | CASSLASGYSSGANVLTF | TRBD2 | TRBJ2-6 | TRBV19 | many
TGTGCCAGCAGCCCACGGACAGGAATAGCCAAAAACATTCAGTACTTC | CASSPRTGIAKNIQYF | TRBD1 | TRBJ2-4 | TRBV7-2 | many
TGTGCCAGCAGCCTGTCGGGGGCCGAGCAGTACTTC | CASSLSGAEQYF | NA | TRBJ2-7 | TRBV12-3/TRBV12-4 | many
TGTGCCAGCAGCACCCACGACAGGTTTTCCGGGGAGCTGTTTTTT | CASSTHDRFSGELFF | NA | TRBJ2-2 | TRBV28 | NA
TGCGCCAGCAGCCAAGAAGGAGCGGACACAGATACGCAGTATTTT | CASSQEGADTDTQYF | NA | TRBJ2-3 | TRBV4-1 | many
TGTGCCAGCAGCTTAGTGGGTAATGAGCAGTTCTTC | CASSLVGNEQFF | NA | TRBJ2-1 | TRBV7-2 | many
TGTGCCAGCAGCATAGGGACGAGGAGTCAGCCCCAGCATTTT | CASSIGTRSQPQHF | NA | TRBJ1-5 | TRBV28 | many
TGCAGTGCGAGAAGGACGAGCTCCTACGAGCAGTACTTC | CSARRTSSYEQYF | NA | TRBJ2-7 | TRBV20-1 | many
TGTGCCAGCAGTTTAGGAGGGAGCACAGATACGCAGTATTTT | CASSLGGSTDTQYF | NA | TRBJ2-3 | TRBV28 | many
TGTGCCAGCAGCTTATCCCCAGCGGGACGAAACACCGGGGAGCTGTTTTTT | CASSLSPAGRNTGELFF | TRBD2 | TRBJ2-2 | TRBV7-2 | many
TGTGCCAGCAGCCAAACAGGGATGAAATTGAGCACAGATACGCAGTATTTT | CASSQTGMKLSTDTQYF | NA | TRBJ2-3 | TRBV27 | many
TGTGCCAGCAGCTTAGGGACTAGCGGCAATGAGCAGTTCTTC | CASSLGTSGNEQFF | TRBD2 | TRBJ2-1 | TRBV7-9 | many
TGTGCCAGCAGCGTAGGGGGACTAGCAGATACGCAGTATTTT | CASSVGGLADTQYF | TRBD2 | TRBJ2-3 | TRBV9 | few
TGCAGCGTTGAATATCTGGGTTTGGGTGAAGCTTTCTTT | CSVEYLGLGEAFF | NA | TRBJ1-1 | TRBV29-1 | many
TGCGCCAGCAGCCTTGACAGGAGGGGTACCGGGGAGCTGTTTTTT | CASSLDRRGTGELFF | NA | TRBJ2-2 | TRBV5-1 | many
TGCAGTGCTAGAGGGGATGCCGCTGAGCAGTTCTTC | CSARGDAAEQFF | NA | TRBJ2-1 | TRBV20-1 | many
TGTGCCTGGCGAGTAGGCGGGACAGCCGCTTATGCGCAGTATTTT | CAWRVGGTAAYAQYF | NA | TRBJ2-3 | TRBV30 | NA
TGTGCCAGTAATTCGGGGACCCTCGCGAACACCGGGGAGCTGTTTTTT | CASNSGTLANTGELFF | NA | TRBJ2-2 | TRBV9 | NA
TGTGCCACCTCGAGGGATTCTAACACCGGGGAGCTGTTTTTT | CATSRDSNTGELFF | NA | TRBJ2-2 | TRBV6-6 | many
TGTGCCTGGAGTCCGGACAGCAATGAGCAGTTCTTC | CAWSPDSNEQFF | NA | TRBJ2-1 | TRBV30 | many
TGTGCCAGCAGCTCCGGACTAGCGGGAGACGCCGATACGCAGTATTTT | CASSSGLAGDADTQYF | TRBD2 | TRBJ2-3 | TRBV7-3 | few
TGTGCCAGCAGCCAGGGGTACACGACCGTTTACGAGCAGTACTTC | CASSQGYTTVYEQYF | NA | TRBJ2-7 | TRBV7-9 | many
TGTGCCAGCAGCAACAGGGGGCCCCAGACGGTCCACGAGCAGTACTTC | CASSNRGPQTVHEQYF | TRBD1 | TRBJ2-7 | TRBV3-1 | many
TGTGCCTGGAGTGAAACAGGCGGTAGCAATCAGCCCCAGCATTTT | CAWSETGGSNQPQHF | NA | TRBJ1-5 | TRBV30 | many
TGTGCCAGCAGTGGGGTACAGGGGGTAGCACTCTTT | CASSGVQGVALF | TRBD1 | TRBJ1-1 | TRBV12-3/TRBV12-4 | many
TGTGCCAGCAGCTTAGGGCGGGTAGCCAAAAACATTCAGTACTTC | CASSLGRVAKNIQYF | NA | TRBJ2-4 | TRBV7-2 | many
TGTGCCAGCAGTTTAGGGTGGAACACTGAAGCTTTCTTT | CASSLGWNTEAFF | NA | TRBJ1-1 | TRBV28 | NA
TGCAGCGTTCCAGCTCACCCGGGACTAGAAGGGGGCGCGGAGCTGTTTTTT | CSVPAHPGLEGGAELFF | NA | TRBJ2-2 | TRBV29-1 | many
TGTGCCAGCAGTTCGGGCGGGAGCTCCTACGAGCAGTACTTC | CASSSGGSSYEQYF | TRBD2 | TRBJ2-7 | TRBV28 | many
TGTGCCAGCAGCTTGGCCGTAAGACAGGGGGCGCTGGCCAAAAACATTCAGTACTTC | CASSLAVRQGALAKNIQYF | TRBD1 | TRBJ2-4 | TRBV5-3 | many
TGCAGCGCAGGCGCAGGCGAAAACATTCAGTACTTC | CSAGAGENIQYF | NA | TRBJ2-4 | TRBV29-1 | many
TGCAGTGCTCCCCCCGGGACAGGGGCCTACAATGAGCAGTTCTTC | CSAPPGTGAYNEQFF | TRBD1 | TRBJ2-1 | TRBV20-1 | many
TGTGCCAGCAGTCCCCCCGGCAGCTCCAATCAGCCCCAGCATTTT | CASSPPGSSNQPQHF | NA | TRBJ1-5 | TRBV25-1 | many
TGTGCCAGCAGCGGGGCCTTAACTAGCACAGATACGCAGTATTTT | CASSGALTSTDTQYF | NA | TRBJ2-3 | TRBV28 | many
TGTGCCAGCAGCCAAGCTTGGACTAGTGAGGAGCAGTACTTC | CASSQAWTSEEQYF | TRBD2 | TRBJ2-7 | TRBV5-5 | many
TGTGCCATCAGTGAGTCCTTGGGGACGGAAAGCACAGATACGCAGTATTTT | CAISESLGTESTDTQYF | NA | TRBJ2-3 | TRBV10-3 | many
TGTGCCAGCAGTTTAACGGCACCGGGCAGCTCCTACGAGCAGTACTTC | CASSLTAPGSSYEQYF | NA | TRBJ2-7 | TRBV27 | many
TGCAGCGTTGGCCAACGGGGGGGTAACACAGATACGCAGTATTTT | CSVGQRGGNTDTQYF | TRBD2 | TRBJ2-3 | TRBV29-1 | many
TGTGCCAGCAGTTACCTCATGAACACCGGGGAGCTGTTTTTT | CASSYLMNTGELFF | NA | TRBJ2-2 | TRBV2 | many